This TCR beta chain was profiled in a study of T-cell memory formation after mild COVID-19. CDR1 and CDR2 (germline): SGDLS, YYNGEE. Trimming cost V 3 bases and J 15 bases; bases outside gene matches: 13. The CDR3 is made up of 14 amino acids. TCRdb re-called the 5' RACE reads through MiXCR, storing one row per CDR3 protein. The sample contains about half a million distinct CDR3 sequences, roughly 18% of which appear only once. This chain uses TRBV9 with TRBJ2-1; 9 nucleotides line up with TRBD1. This clonotype originated in an adult woman who had mild COVID-19 (a few samples of this study predate the infection). Cell type and time point are not known. Sequenced input: PBMCs or a T cell subset sorted from them (not recorded which). The CDR3 DNA reads as TGTGCCAGCAGCGCCTTTTCGGACAGGGGCGTCGGGTTCTTC. This sequence encodes CASSAFSDRGVGFF.